This T cell receptor beta chain was captured in a study of cytomegalovirus exposure and HLA in healthy donors. Study-wide background: Of several hundred genotyped donors, more than 70% clustered with self-reported Caucasian donors.

As regards this clone: The antigen is undetermined.

Study-wide findings and caveats: While the bulk of TCR sequences proved rare, some public TCRs turned up in many donors. Near-uniform donor sequencing depth was presumed by presence/absence analyses.

PCR amplification relied on 60 Vbeta primers (plus 13 Jbeta primers). As processed by the authors: As a later analysis found, there were 82 million or so unique TCR beta chains, of which some 10 million were shared. Sequencing was performed with immunoSEQ multiplex PCR; in TCRdb, only in-frame clones are kept and a portion is missing. The D gene and trimming were derived from the DNA, and the V and J assignments and clone size from that table. The sample holds 200,000 or so clones, less than 90% seen once. CDR3 size: 18 residues. J lost 4 bases, V lost 0 bases, and 11 bases had no gene match. Germline assignment: CDR1 LGHNA and CDR2 YSLEER.

The source of this sequence is a girl under three years old in good health and CMV-seronegative. The sequenced sample was PBMCs. The V call is TRBV4-3, the J call TRBJ2-3; 9 bases line up with TRBD2. The CDR3 nucleotides are TGCGCCAGCAGCCAAGATGGGGTAGCGGGAGATATCGCAGATACGCAGTATTTT. Amino acid sequence: CASSQDGVAGDIADTQYF.